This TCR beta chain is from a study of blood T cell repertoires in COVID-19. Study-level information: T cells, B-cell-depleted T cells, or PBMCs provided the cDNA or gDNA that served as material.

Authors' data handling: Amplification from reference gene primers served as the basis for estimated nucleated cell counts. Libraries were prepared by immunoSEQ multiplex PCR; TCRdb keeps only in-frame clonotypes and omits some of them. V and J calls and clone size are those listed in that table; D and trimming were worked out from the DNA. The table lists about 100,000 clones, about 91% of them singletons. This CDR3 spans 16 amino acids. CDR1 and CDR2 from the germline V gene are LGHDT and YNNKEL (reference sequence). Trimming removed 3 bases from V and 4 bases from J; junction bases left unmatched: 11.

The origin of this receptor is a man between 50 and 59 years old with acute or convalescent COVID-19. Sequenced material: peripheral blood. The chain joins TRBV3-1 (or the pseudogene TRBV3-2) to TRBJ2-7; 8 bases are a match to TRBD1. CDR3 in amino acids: CASSQQRTGKLYEQYF. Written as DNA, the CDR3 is TGTGCCAGCAGCCAGCAAAGGACAGGGAAACTTTACGAGCAGTACTTC.